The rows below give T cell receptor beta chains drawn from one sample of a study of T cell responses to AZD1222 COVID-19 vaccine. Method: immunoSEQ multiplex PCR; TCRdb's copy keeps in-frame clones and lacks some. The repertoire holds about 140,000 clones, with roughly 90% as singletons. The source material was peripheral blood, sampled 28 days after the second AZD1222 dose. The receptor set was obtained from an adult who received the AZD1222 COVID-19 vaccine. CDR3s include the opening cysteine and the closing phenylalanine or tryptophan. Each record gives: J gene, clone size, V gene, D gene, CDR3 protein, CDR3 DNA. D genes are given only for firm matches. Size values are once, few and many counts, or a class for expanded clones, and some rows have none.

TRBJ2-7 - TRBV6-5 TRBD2 CASSYSSGGSYEQYF TGTGCCAGCAGTTACTCATCGGGCGGGAGTTACGAGCAGTACTTC
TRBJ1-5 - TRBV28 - CASRDGTERWQPQHF TGTGCCAGCAGGGACGGGACGGAGAGATGGCAGCCCCAGCATTTT
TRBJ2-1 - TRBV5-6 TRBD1 CASILQGAYNEQFF TGTGCCAGCATCCTACAGGGGGCCTACAATGAGCAGTTCTTC
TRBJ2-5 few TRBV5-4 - CASSLTLRTIRGWQTQYF TGTGCCAGCAGCTTGACCCTTAGGACTATAAGGGGCTGGCAGACCCAGTACTTC
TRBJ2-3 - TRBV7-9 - CASSHRLTDTQYF TGTGCCAGCAGCCACAGGTTGACAGATACGCAGTATTTT
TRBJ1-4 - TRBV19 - CASSPRSEGLAEKLFF TGTGCCAGTAGCCCTCGATCAGAAGGGTTGGCTGAAAAACTGTTTTTT
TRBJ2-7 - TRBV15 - CATSRERDFYEQYF TGTGCCACCAGCAGAGAACGGGACTTCTACGAGCAGTACTTC
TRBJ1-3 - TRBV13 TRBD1 CASGQGSSGNTIYF TGTGCCAGCGGACAGGGGAGCTCTGGAAACACCATATATTTT
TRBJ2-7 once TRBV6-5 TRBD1 CASRNTGTGGYEQYF TGTGCCAGCAGAAACACCGGGACAGGGGGCTACGAGCAGTACTTC
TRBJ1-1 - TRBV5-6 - CASSLWSNTEAFF TGTGCCAGCAGCTTGTGGTCGAACACTGAAGCTTTCTTT
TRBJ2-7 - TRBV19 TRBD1 CASSIILGGTYEQYF TGTGCCAGTAGTATTATCTTAGGGGGCACCTACGAGCAGTACTTC
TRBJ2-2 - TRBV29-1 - CSALGQAGTGELFF TGCAGCGCATTGGGACAAGCAGGCACCGGGGAGCTGTTTTTT
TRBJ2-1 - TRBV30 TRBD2 CAWSLLPGLAGKSYNEQFF TGTGCCTGGAGTCTACTTCCGGGACTAGCGGGAAAGTCCTACAATGAGCAGTTCTTC
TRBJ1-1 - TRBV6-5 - CASSPGRVTHAEAFF TGTGCCAGCAGTCCAGGGAGGGTGACACACGCTGAAGCTTTCTTT
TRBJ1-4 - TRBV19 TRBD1 CASRTGTGATNEKLFF TGTGCCAGTCGAACCGGGACAGGGGCAACTAATGAAAAACTGTTTTTT
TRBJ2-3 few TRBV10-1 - CASSESRAGDTQYF TGCGCCAGCAGTGAGTCTAGGGCTGGGGATACGCAGTATTTT
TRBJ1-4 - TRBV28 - CASTDNEKLFF TGTGCCAGCACGGATAATGAAAAACTGTTTTTT
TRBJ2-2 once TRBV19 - CASSMGRVTGELFF TGTGCCAGTAGTATGGGTCGCGTAACCGGGGAGCTGTTTTTT
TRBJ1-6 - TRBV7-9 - CASSSGPNSPLHF TGTGCCAGCAGCTCAGGGCCAAATTCACCCCTCCACTTT
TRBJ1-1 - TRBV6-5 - CASSYSASFGNTEAFF TGTGCCAGCAGTTACTCGGCATCTTTCGGGAACACTGAAGCTTTCTTT
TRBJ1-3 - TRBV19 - CASRTATSGNTIYF TGTGCCAGTAGGACAGCCACCTCTGGAAACACCATATATTTT
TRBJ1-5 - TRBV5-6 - CASSLAGQPQHF TGTGCCAGCAGCTTGGCCGGACAGCCCCAGCATTTT
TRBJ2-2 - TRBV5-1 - CASSLGISGVTGELFF TGCGCCAGCTCCTTGGGGATTTCCGGGGTCACCGGGGAGCTGTTTTTT
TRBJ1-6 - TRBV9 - CASSARSSYNSPLHF TGTGCCAGCAGCGCCAGGAGCTCCTATAATTCACCCCTCCACTTT
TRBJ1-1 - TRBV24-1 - CATSGYGEAFF TGTGCCACCAGTGGATACGGCGAAGCTTTCTTT
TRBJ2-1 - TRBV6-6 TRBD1 CASSYFRTGIYNEQFF TGTGCCAGCAGTTATTTCAGGACAGGGATCTACAATGAGCAGTTCTTC
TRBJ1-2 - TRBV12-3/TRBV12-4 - CASSSRLSGGYTF TGTGCCAGCAGTTCGAGGTTATCGGGGGGCTACACCTTC
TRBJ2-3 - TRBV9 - CASSVGGTDTQYF TGTGCCAGCAGCGTAGGCGGCACAGATACGCAGTATTTT
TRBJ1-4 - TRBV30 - CAWSVGGVVATNEKLFF TGTGCCTGGAGTGTGGGGGGGGTGGTGGCAACTAATGAAAAACTGTTTTTT
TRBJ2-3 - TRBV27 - CASRIGGLDTQYF TGTGCCAGCAGAATTGGGGGCCTGGATACGCAGTATTTT
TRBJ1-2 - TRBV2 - CASSESDGDSYGYTF TGTGCCAGCAGTGAATCGGATGGGGATAGCTATGGCTACACCTTC
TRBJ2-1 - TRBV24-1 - CATSDPRREINEQFF TGTGCCACCAGTGACCCACGACGGGAGATCAATGAGCAGTTCTTC
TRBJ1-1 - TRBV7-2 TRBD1 CASSPGTEQFNTEAFF TGTGCCAGCAGCCCCGGGACAGAACAATTTAACACTGAAGCTTTCTTT
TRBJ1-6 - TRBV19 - CASSTGVSPLHF TGTGCCAGTAGTACCGGGGTTTCACCCCTCCACTTT
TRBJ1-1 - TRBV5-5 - CASSLADTGEAFF TGTGCCAGCAGCTTGGCGGACACGGGGGAAGCTTTCTTT
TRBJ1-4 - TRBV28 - CASRPSGTKLFF TGTGCCAGCAGACCCTCCGGGACAAAACTGTTTTTT
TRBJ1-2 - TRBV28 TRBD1 CASSRQGYYGYTF TGTGCCAGCAGTAGACAGGGGTACTATGGCTACACCTTC
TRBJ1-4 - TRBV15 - CATSRDLGGVNEKLFF TGTGCCACCAGCAGAGATCTGGGGGGGGTTAATGAAAAACTGTTTTTT
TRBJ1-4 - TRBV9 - CASSPRLTSNEKLFF TGTGCCAGCAGCCCCCGATTAACCTCAAATGAAAAACTGTTTTTT
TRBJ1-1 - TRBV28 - CASSGGGDATEAFF TGTGCCAGCAGTGGTGGCGGGGACGCCACTGAAGCTTTCTTT
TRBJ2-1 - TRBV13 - CASSLSDRPKGDEQFF TGTGCCAGCAGCTTATCGGACCGGCCCAAGGGCGATGAGCAGTTCTTC
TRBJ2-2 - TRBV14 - CASSRTITNTGELFF TGTGCCAGCAGCCGGACTATCACGAACACCGGGGAGCTGTTTTTT
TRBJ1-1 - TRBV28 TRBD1 CASSLVTGAREAFF TGTGCCAGCAGTTTAGTGACAGGGGCTAGGGAAGCTTTCTTT
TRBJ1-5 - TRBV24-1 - CATSRNSNQPQHF TGTGCCACCTCAAGGAATAGCAATCAGCCCCAGCATTTT
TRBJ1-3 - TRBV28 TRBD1 CASSLLRGQGLRNTIYF TGTGCCAGCAGTTTACTGCGGGGACAGGGATTAAGAAACACCATATATTTT
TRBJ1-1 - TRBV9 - CASSEVTEAFF TGTGCCAGCAGCGAGGTGACTGAAGCTTTCTTT
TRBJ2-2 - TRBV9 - CASSVGVLNTGELFF TGTGCCAGCAGCGTAGGGGTTCTCAACACCGGGGAGCTGTTTTTT
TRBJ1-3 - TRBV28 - CASSSPDGSGNTIYF TGTGCCAGCAGTTCTCCTGACGGCTCTGGAAACACCATATATTTT
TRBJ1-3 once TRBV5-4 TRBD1 CASSLGSDRAGNTIYF TGTGCCAGCAGCCTGGGCTCGGACAGGGCTGGAAACACCATATATTTT
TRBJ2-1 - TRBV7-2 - CASSLDKPRLNEQFF TGTGCCAGCAGCTTAGATAAGCCGAGGCTCAATGAGCAGTTCTTC
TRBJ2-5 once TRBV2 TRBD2 CASSGTSGGLGETQYF TGTGCCAGCAGTGGGACTAGCGGGGGGCTGGGGGAGACCCAGTACTTC
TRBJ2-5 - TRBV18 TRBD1 CASSPPTGGMETQYF TGTGCCAGCTCACCCCCGACAGGGGGCATGGAGACCCAGTACTTC
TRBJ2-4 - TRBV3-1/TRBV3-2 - CASSPTGGSLSGIQYF TGTGCCAGCAGCCCCACTGGCGGTAGCCTCTCGGGCATTCAGTACTTC